The sequence of this TCR beta chain was determined in a study of Graves' ophthalmopathy and Graves' hyperthyroidism. On the study more broadly: The collection of peripheral blood took place at initial diagnosis, before any treatment.

In germline, CDR1 is KGHDR, CDR2 SFDVKD. This CDR3 comprises 14 residues. V was trimmed by 4 bases and J by 5 bases, leaving 11 bases between them. RNA transcripts served as template for amplifying TCR beta CDR3 sequences. Scientists carried out first-round RT-PCR using HTBI primers and then a second-round multiplex PCR. TCRdb redid the calling of the multiplex PCR reads with MiXCR, one entry per CDR3 protein. The data hold roughly 380,000 distinct CDR3 sequences, with 15% to 17% observed a single time. Ten or more counts support this clonotype. The TCR was taken from a woman aged 18-35 years with stable Graves' hyperthyroidism. V is TRBV24-1 and J is TRBJ1-5; D call uncertain. Source material: peripheral blood. CDR3: CATSEPGPHQPQHF. DNA for the CDR3: TGTGCCACCAGTGAGCCGGGCCCCCATCAGCCCCAGCATTTT.